Sequencing of this T cell receptor (beta chain) was carried out in a study of beta chain features in type 1 diabetes. About the study: Taken together, all samples contributed some 98 million examined sorted cells. Broader study findings: Diminished insertions and augmented deletions at VDJ junctions characterized type 1 diabetes patients. Shortening of TCRB CDR3s, moderate but significant, appeared in all four CD4+ subsets of Type 1 diabetes patients.

This clone was recorded a few times. What it recognizes is unknown. The investigators reverse transcribed all of the isolated RNA, so they sequenced expressed TCRB transcripts. Sequenced by immunoSEQ multiplex PCR; TCRdb stores in-frame clones only, minus some. The table has 430,000 or so clones, approximately 10% seen once. Sorting that relied on CD45RO/CCR7/CD25/CD127/CD95/CD27 yielded CD4+ naive, central memory, regulatory and stem cell-like memory cells. The CDR3 loop spans 14 amino acids. Trimming cost V 1 base and J 1 base; bases outside gene matches: 1. Per the germline V gene, CDR1 is SGHRS and CDR2 is YFSETQ.

The sequenced sample was naive CD4+ T cells from blood. This receptor was taken from a woman in her late teens or twenties in good health. The rearrangement links TRBV5-1 to TRBJ2-5, with TRBD1 matching over 7 bases. In nucleotides, the CDR3 is TGCGCCAGCAGCTTGCAGGGGGTCCAAGAGACCCAGTACTTC. Protein product: CASSLQGVQETQYF.